Listed here are 16 T cell receptor beta chains from one sample, sequenced in a study of cytomegalovirus exposure and HLA in healthy donors. Amplification used 60 Vbeta primers and 13 Jbeta primers. TCRdb's table, derived via immunoSEQ multiplex PCR, lists solely in-frame clones and lacks some. This sample lists about 130,000 clones; its ten largest clones have approximately 1.8%. Sequencing was done on a sample of PBMCs. These receptor sequences come from a man aged 18 to 30 in good health and CMV-seronegative.

The gene calls are TRBV28 and TRBJ1-1; no clear D. The CDR3 spans 15 residues. Germline V gene data show CDR1 as MDHEN and CDR2 as SYDVKM. The V end was cut by 3 bases, the J end by 1 base, with 12 bases between. CDR3 nucleotide sequence: TGTGCCAGCAGTTTCAGTAGTGCGGGGAACACTGAAGCTTTCTTT. Translation gives CASSFSSAGNTEAFF. Full variable domain (rest looked up from reference TRBV28 and TRBJ1-1): DVKVTQSSRYLVKRTGEKVFLECVQDMDHENMFWYRQDPGLGLRLIYFSYDVKMKEKGDIPEGYSVSREKKERFSLILESASTNQTSMYLCASSFSSAGNTEAFFGQGTRLTVV.

The chain couples TRBV7-2 to TRBJ2-2; 9 bases fit TRBD2. Trimming cost V 5 bases and J 2 bases; bases outside gene matches: 12. In germline, CDR1 is SGHTA, CDR2 FQGNSA. The CDR3 covers 18 residues. This CDR3 reads CASSPARGGAVNTGELFF. Here the CDR3 DNA reads TGTGCCAGCAGCCCGGCCCGCGGGGGGGCGGTTAACACCGGGGAGCTGTTTTTT. Supplemented by reference TRBV7-2 and TRBJ2-2, the full variable domain reads GAGVSQSPSNKVTEKGKDVELRCDPISGHTALYWYRQSLGQGLEFLIYFQGNSAPDKSGLPSDRFSAERTGGSVSTLTIQRTQQEDSAVYLCASSPARGGAVNTGELFFGEGSRLTVL.

The chain uses TRBV30 and TRBJ1-2; D is possibly TRBD1 (6 bases). CDR3 size: 14 residues. The V gene lost 3 bases and the J gene lost 5 bases, with 16 bases spanning the gap. CDR1 and CDR2 from the germline V gene are GTSNPN and SVGIG (reference sequence). CDR3: CAWSGTQGGYGYTF. The CDR3 coding sequence is TGTGCCTGGAGCGGAACACAGGGCGGGTATGGCTACACCTTC.

The chain uses TRBV29-1 and TRBJ2-3; a weak D match, TRBD1 (6 bases). Trimming cost V 3 bases and J 1 base, with 8 bases left between them. CDR1 and CDR2 (germline): SQVTM, ANQGSEA. The CDR3 extends over 13 amino acids. This CDR3 reads CSVDGTRTDTQYF. DNA for the CDR3: TGCAGCGTTGATGGGACACGCACAGATACGCAGTATTTT.

J is TRBJ2-5 and V is TRBV15; D gene unclear. The CDR3 contains 13 residues. Per germline, CDR1 LNHNV and CDR2 YYDKDF (reference sequence). Trimming shortened V by 0 bases and J by 5 bases, and 7 bases separated the two germline ends. The CDR3, as DNA: TGTGCCACCAGCAGAGACCCCGGGGAGACCCAGTACTTC. It encodes CATSRDPGETQYF.

The chain is built from TRBV4-3 and TRBJ2-7; TRBD2 agrees at 10 bases. Germline CDR1 reads LGHNA; CDR2 reads YSLEER. J gave up 5 bases and V 1 base, and 14 bases lay outside the gene matches. CDR3 length: 18 residues. CDR3: CASSQVALAGVGWDEQYF. The CDR3 DNA sequence: TGCGCCAGCAGCCAAGTCGCCCTAGCGGGAGTCGGTTGGGACGAGCAGTACTTC.

This chain joins TRBV5-1 and TRBJ2-7, with TRBD1 matching over 7 bases. This CDR3 contains 15 residues. With V trimmed by 0 bases and J by 1 base, 4 bases remained unmatched. The germline CDR1 and CDR2 sequences are SGHRS and YFSETQ. In nucleotides, the CDR3 is TGCGCCAGCAGCTTGGGAGGGGGCGGGTCCTACGAGCAGTACTTC. Amino acid sequence: CASSLGGGGSYEQYF. Based on the CDR3 plus reference TRBV5-1 and TRBJ2-7, the full variable domain is KAGVTQTPRYLIKTRGQQVTLSCSPISGHRSVSWYQQTPGQGLQFLFEYFSETQRNKGNFPGRFSGRQFSNSRSEMNVSTLELGDSALYLCASSLGGGGSYEQYFGPGTRLTVT.

The chain couples TRBV30 to TRBJ2-5; D is ambiguous. Trimming stripped 4 bases from V and 5 bases from J, with 8 bases between. Germline V gene data show CDR1 as GTSNPN and CDR2 as SVGIG (reference sequence). The length of the CDR3 is 11 residues. The CDR3 sequence is CAWKSVETQYF. The CDR3 DNA sequence: TGTGCCTGGAAGTCGGTGGAGACCCAGTACTTC.

This chain links TRBV28 with TRBJ1-5; D ambiguous. This CDR3 has 13 residues. Trimming took 8 bases from V and 1 from J, leaving 9 bases between them. Germline V CDR1 and CDR2: MDHEN, SYDVKM. The CDR3 loop is CASFRRSNQPQHF. The CDR3 nucleotides read TGTGCCAGCTTTCGGAGGAGCAATCAGCCCCAGCATTTT.

This chain connects TRBV28 to TRBJ1-5; D gene ambiguous. V was cut by 3 bases and J by 7 bases, with 4 bases left in between. Germline V gene data show CDR1 as MDHEN and CDR2 as SYDVKM. The CDR3 totals 11 residues. CDR3 sequence reads: CASSFGQPQHF. CDR3 nucleotides: TGTGCCAGCAGTTTTGGCCAGCCCCAGCATTTT.

J is TRBJ2-7 and V is TRBV9; D call uncertain. The V gene lost 0 bases and the J gene lost 6 bases, with 7 bases spanning the gap. This CDR3 has 12 amino acids. Germline loops: CDR1 SGDLS, CDR2 YYNGEE. The DNA for the CDR3 is TGTGCCAGCAGCGTAGCTAGTTCCGAGCAGTACTTC. Its protein is CASSVASSEQYF.

The rearrangement uses TRBV28 and TRBJ1-1; weak D call: TRBD1 (5 bases). V lost 7 bases and J lost 4, with 19 bases in between. The germline V gene encodes CDR1 MDHEN and CDR2 SYDVKM. The CDR3 loop spans 15 amino acids. This CDR3 is CASITGAGDGTEAFF. CDR3 DNA: TGTGCCAGCATCACCGGGGCGGGGGACGGCACTGAAGCTTTCTTT.

CDR3 residues: CASSLMAGVDTEAFF. CDR3 nucleotides: TGTGCCAGCAGCTTGATGGCGGGCGTTGACACTGAAGCTTTCTTT. The rearrangement uses TRBV5-8 and TRBJ1-1, with D uncertain. V was cut by 1 base and J by 3 bases, with 13 bases left in between. The CDR3 covers 15 residues. CDR1 and CDR2 from the germline V gene are SGHTS and YDEGEE.

The V call is TRBV5-5, the J call TRBJ2-2, with TRBD2 identical over 11 bases. Trimming cost V 0 bases and J 6 bases; bases outside gene matches: 1. This CDR3 is built from 15 residues. Germline assignment: CDR1 SGHKS and CDR2 YYEKEE (reference sequence). CDR3 nucleotide sequence: TGTGCCAGCAGCTTGGGTAGCGGGAGGGCCGGGGAGCTGTTTTTT. Protein: CASSLGSGRAGELFF. The full variable domain, its missing parts supplied by reference TRBV5-5 and TRBJ2-2, is DAGVTQSPTHLIKTRGQQVTLRCSPISGHKSVSWYQQVLGQGPQFIFQYYEKEERGRGNFPDRFSARQFPNYSSELNVNALLLGDSALYLCASSLGSGRAGELFFGEGSRLTVL.

The chain carries TRBV6-1 and TRBJ1-4; D may be TRBD1 (6 bases). Trimming removed 10 bases at V and 5 bases at J, with 14 bases between. The CDR3 is 13 amino acids. Germline CDR1 and CDR2: MNHNS and SASEGT. CDR3 protein: CANVDSLNEKLFF. The CDR3 DNA is TGTGCCAATGTGGACAGCCTCAATGAAAAACTGTTTTTT.

The chain recombines TRBV5-6 with TRBJ1-1; D call uncertain. There are 12 residues in the CDR3. V lost 5 bases and J 1 base, leaving 6 bases between the germline ends. Per germline, CDR1 SGHDT and CDR2 YYEEEE. The CDR3 protein is CASRLGNTEAFF. DNA for the CDR3: TGTGCCAGCAGGCTAGGGAACACTGAAGCTTTCTTT.